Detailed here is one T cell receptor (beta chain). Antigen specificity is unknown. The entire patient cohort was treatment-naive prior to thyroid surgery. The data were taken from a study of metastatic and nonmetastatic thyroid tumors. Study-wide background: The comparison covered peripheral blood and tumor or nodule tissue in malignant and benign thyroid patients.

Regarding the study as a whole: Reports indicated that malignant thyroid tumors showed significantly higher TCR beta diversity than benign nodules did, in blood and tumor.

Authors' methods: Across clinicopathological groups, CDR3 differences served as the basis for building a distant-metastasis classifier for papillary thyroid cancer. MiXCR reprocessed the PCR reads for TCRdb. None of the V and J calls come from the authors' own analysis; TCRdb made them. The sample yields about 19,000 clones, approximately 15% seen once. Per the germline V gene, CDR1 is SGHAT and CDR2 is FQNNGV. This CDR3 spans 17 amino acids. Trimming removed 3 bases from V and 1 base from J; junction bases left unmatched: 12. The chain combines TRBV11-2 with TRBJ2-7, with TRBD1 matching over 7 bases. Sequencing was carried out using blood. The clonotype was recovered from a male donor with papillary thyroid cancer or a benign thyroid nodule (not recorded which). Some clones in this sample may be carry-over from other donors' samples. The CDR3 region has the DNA TGTGCCAGCAGCTTCACTGTGGGACAGTCAGCATCCTACGAGCAGTACTTC. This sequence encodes CASSFTVGQSASYEQYF.